Below are 30 T cell receptor beta chains sequenced from a single sample in a study of metastatic and nonmetastatic thyroid tumors. Patients underwent thyroid surgery, and none had received any treatment before it. With MiXCR, TCRdb called clones anew from the PCR reads. This sample has about 85,000 clones, with over 8.5% found just once. The sequencing sample was made of blood. The receptors originated from a female donor with papillary thyroid cancer or a benign thyroid nodule (not recorded which). Some clones in this sample may be carry-over from other donors' samples.

This clone was observed many times. CDR3 amino acids: CASSYSMGGTYEQYF. The DNA for the CDR3 is TGTGCCAGCAGTTACTCGATGGGGGGTACCTACGAGCAGTACTTC. This chain connects TRBV6-6 to TRBJ2-7, with D possibly being TRBD2 (6 bases). V was pared by 0 bases and J by 2 bases, with 11 bases between. CDR1 is MNHNY and CDR2 is SVGAGI in the germline V gene (reference sequence). The CDR3 spans 15 residues.

This clone was counted many times. The chain combines TRBV20-1 with TRBJ2-7; a possible D gene is TRBD1 (6 bases). Germline CDR1 is DFQATT and CDR2 is SNEGSKA (reference sequence). There are 11 residues in the CDR3. Trimming stripped 6 bases from V and 4 bases from J, with 10 bases between. This CDR3 reads CSAVQGYEQYF. CDR3 nucleotides: TGCAGTGCGGTACAGGGTTACGAGCAGTACTTC.

V gene TRBV9 combines with J gene TRBJ2-1; D not certain. Trimming cost V 0 bases and J 3 bases, with 7 bases left between them. The CDR3 has 14 residues. CDR1 and CDR2 (germline): SGDLS, YYNGEE. This chain's CDR3 is CASSVDWDYNEQFF. CDR3 nucleotide sequence: TGTGCCAGCAGCGTAGATTGGGACTACAATGAGCAGTTCTTC.

This clone was picked up many times. The J gene is TRBJ1-5, the V gene TRBV7-2; maybe TRBD1 (6 bases). V was clipped by 4 bases and J by 1 base, with 11 bases between them. The germline CDR1 and CDR2 sequences are SGHTA and FQGNSA. CDR3 length equals 15 residues. The CDR3 loop reads CASSSQQGSNQPQHF. CDR3 nucleotide sequence: TGTGCCAGCAGCTCGCAGCAGGGGAGCAATCAGCCCCAGCATTTT. The whole variable domain, remainder taken from reference TRBV7-2 and TRBJ1-5, is GAGVSQSPSNKVTEKGKDVELRCDPISGHTALYWYRQSLGQGLEFLIYFQGNSAPDKSGLPSDRFSAERTGGSVSTLTIQRTQQEDSAVYLCASSSQQGSNQPQHFGDGTRLSIL.

This clone appeared a few times. The chain joins TRBV18 to TRBJ1-5; TRBD1 might be the D (6 bases). The ends were cut back, 4 bases at V and 3 bases at J, with 10 bases in the middle. The CDR3 is 14 amino acids. Germline V CDR1 and CDR2: KGHSH, LQKENI. The CDR3 DNA sequence: TGTGCCAGCTCACTACAGGGAGACAATCAGCCCCAGCATTTT. The encoded protein is CASSLQGDNQPQHF.

Regarding this clone: A much larger clone differs by one base, so this may be a read error. J is TRBJ1-5 and V is TRBV20-1; weak D call: TRBD1 (5 bases). V was shortened by 6 bases and J by 0 bases, with 9 bases between the two germline ends. The CDR3 loop spans 13 amino acids. Per the germline V gene, CDR1 is DFQATT and CDR2 is SNEGSKA (reference sequence). This chain's CDR3 is CSALDTSNQPQHF. For the CDR3, the DNA is TGCAGTGCCCTGGACACTAGCAATCAGCCCCAGCATTTT.

In its sample, this clone was seen many times. V is TRBV28 and J is TRBJ1-5; TRBD1 matches at 7 bases. The CDR3 consists of 15 residues. The V and J ends lost 6 bases and 6 bases, in that order; junction bases with no gene match: 11. Germline CDR1 MDHEN, CDR2 SYDVKM. The DNA of the CDR3 is TGTGCCAGCAGGACCGGGACAGAGAGTCCTCAGCCCCAGCATTTT. Translation gives CASRTGTESPQPQHF.

This clone was counted a few times. The chain combines TRBV19 with TRBJ2-3, with D unresolved. The V gene lost 7 bases and the J gene lost 1 base, with 6 bases spanning the gap. This CDR3 is 12 amino acids long. CDR1 is LNHDA and CDR2 is SQIVND in the germline V gene (reference sequence). DNA of the CDR3: TGTGCCAGTAATTGGTGCACAGATACGCAGTATTTT. Amino acid sequence: CASNWCTDTQYF.

Only a few counts were recorded for this clone. A junction end diverges from the germline sequence, so it may reflect a read error. This chain uses TRBV5-5 with TRBJ1-1, with D possibly being TRBD1 (5 bases). Germline loops: CDR1 SGHKS, CDR2 YYEKEE (reference sequence). The CDR3 is 13 residues long. CDR3: CASSRTTGTEASF. The CDR3 nucleotides read TGTGCCAGCAGCAGAACAACGGGGACCGAAGCTTCCTTT. The whole variable domain, filled in from reference TRBV5-5 and TRBJ1-1, reads DAGVTQSPTHLIKTRGQQVTLRCSPISGHKSVSWYQQVLGQGPQFIFQYYEKEERGRGNFPDRFSARQFPNYSSELNVNALLLGDSALYLCASSRTTGTEASFGQGTRLTVV.

This clone was observed at least ten times. The chain employs TRBV20-1 and TRBJ2-3; D not resolved. Trimming shortened V by 6 bases and J by 0 bases, and 4 bases separated the two germline ends. The CDR3 covers 11 residues. Germline V gives CDR1 DFQATT, CDR2 SNEGSKA (reference sequence). The CDR3 reads CSAISTDTQYF. DNA for the CDR3: TGCAGTGCCATTAGCACAGATACGCAGTATTTT.

This clone has ten or more counts. CDR3 in amino acids: CSARDFGQGSYEQYF. The DNA of the CDR3 is TGCAGTGCTAGAGATTTCGGACAGGGTTCCTACGAGCAGTACTTC. The chain carries TRBV20-1 and TRBJ2-7; 8 bases fit TRBD1. Germline loops: CDR1 DFQATT, CDR2 SNEGSKA (reference sequence). This CDR3 has 15 residues. V shed 0 bases, J shed 1 base, and the junction held 5 bases outside the gene matches.

This clone was detected many times. Here the CDR3 DNA reads TGTGCCAGCAGTTTTATAGGCCCCGGGACAGGGGCCTCCTACGAGCAGTACTTC. This codes for CASSFIGPGTGASYEQYF. The rearrangement joins TRBV28 to TRBJ2-7; TRBD1 agrees at 10 bases. The length of the CDR3 is 18 residues. V shed 3 bases, J shed 0 bases, and the junction held 11 bases outside the gene matches. Looked up from germline, CDR1 is MDHEN and CDR2 is SYDVKM.

This clone came up many times. This same CDR3 is encoded by further DNA sequences in the sample. The rearrangement links TRBV20-1 to TRBJ1-5, with a possible D match to TRBD1 (6 bases). CDR1 and CDR2 from the germline V gene are DFQATT and SNEGSKA (reference sequence). Between the trimmed V and J ends, which lost 1 base and 0 bases, there was a span of 13 bases. This CDR3 spans 16 amino acids. The CDR3 here is CSARVPRGNSNQPQHF. The CDR3 DNA follows: TGCAGTGCTAGAGTTCCTAGGGGGAATAGCAATCAGCCCCAGCATTTT.

This clone was detected many times. J is TRBJ1-5 and V is TRBV7-9; TRBD1 is a possible D gene (5 bases). V lost 0 bases and J 3 bases, leaving 9 bases between the germline ends. The CDR3 consists of 15 residues. The germline gives CDR1 SEHNR, CDR2 FQNEAQ (reference sequence). In nucleotides, the CDR3 is TGTGCCAGCAGCTTAGCTGGGGGGAACAATCAGCCCCAGCATTTT. It codes for CASSLAGGNNQPQHF.

This clone was recorded many times. A much larger clone is a single base away; this may be a read error. The CDR3 protein is CASSQTGTGVYEQYF. DNA for the CDR3: TGCGCCAGCAGCCAAACCGGGACAGGGGTCTACGAGCAGTACTTC. The rearrangement links TRBV10-1 to TRBJ2-7; TRBD1 matches 10 bases. CDR1 is WNHNN, CDR2 SYGVQD, per germline (reference sequence). With 6 bases clipped from V and 3 bases from J, the junction kept 8 bases outside the gene matches. The CDR3 consists of 15 residues.

This chain connects TRBV20-1 to TRBJ2-7, with 12 nucleotides matching TRBD2. The CDR3 has 16 residues. Trimming at V came to 3 bases and at J to 0 bases, leaving 6 bases not matched to a gene. CDR1 is DFQATT, CDR2 SNEGSKA, per germline (reference sequence). The CDR3 spells CSASGGTSGPSYEQYF. CDR3 in DNA: TGCAGTGCTAGCGGAGGGACTAGCGGGCCCTCCTACGAGCAGTACTTC.

This clone was counted at least ten times. V and J are TRBV7-1 and TRBJ2-3, with 13 bases identical to TRBD2. TRBV7-1 is marked as an open reading frame, function uncertain. The trim removed 3 bases at V and 0 bases at J, leaving 9 bases unmatched. The CDR3 loop spans 19 amino acids. CDR3 in DNA: TGTGCCAGCAGCTCCCGGGGGACTAGCGGGGCTTCTAGCACAGATACGCAGTATTTT. Encoded protein: CASSSRGTSGASSTDTQYF.

This clone has ten or more counts. The chain employs TRBV7-8 and TRBJ1-1, with D unclear. The V end lost 5 bases, the J end lost 4 bases, and 14 bases lay between the germline ends. CDR1 is SGHVS, CDR2 FQNEAQ, per germline. CDR3 length: 14 residues. The DNA of the CDR3 is TGTGCCAGCAGCATACGATTAGGGATCACTGAAGCTTTCTTT. This sequence encodes CASSIRLGITEAFF.

This clone has ten or more counts. The chain carries TRBV5-1 and TRBJ2-7, with D perhaps TRBD1 (5 bases). Trimming pared 2 bases from V and 3 bases from J, leaving 12 bases between. The CDR3 has 14 amino acids. Germline V gives CDR1 SGHRS, CDR2 YFSETQ. CDR3 DNA sequence: TGCGCCAGCAGCTTCCGAGACAGATTCTACGAGCAGTACTTC. Protein sequence: CASSFRDRFYEQYF.

The chain combines TRBV20-1 with TRBJ1-1; 8 nucleotides align to TRBD1. After removal of 0 bases from V and 4 bases from J, the junction contained 4 bases not matched to a gene. This CDR3 is built from 14 residues. From germline, CDR1 is DFQATT and CDR2 SNEGSKA (reference sequence). CDR3 in DNA: TGCAGTGCTAGAGATGGACAGGGTCTCACTGAAGCTTTCTTT. Its protein product is CSARDGQGLTEAFF.

Ten or more counts support this clone. The genes are TRBV2 and TRBJ1-2, with D perhaps TRBD1 (5 bases). Germline V gene lookup returns CDR1 SNHLY and CDR2 FYNNEI. Trimming took 11 bases from V and 1 from J, leaving 20 bases between them. The CDR3 covers 15 residues. The chain's CDR3 is CAVHIGTAFNYGYTF. CDR3 coding DNA: TGTGCCGTGCATATCGGGACGGCATTTAACTATGGCTACACCTTC.

This clone showed up many times. This chain uses TRBV6-1 with TRBJ1-1; D gene uncertain. There are 13 residues in the CDR3. Trimming took 6 bases from V and 1 from J, leaving 9 bases between them. The germline V gene encodes CDR1 MNHNS and CDR2 SASEGT. CDR3 sequence (DNA): TGTGCCAGCAGGAGGAACACGAACACTGAAGCTTTCTTT. Residues: CASRRNTNTEAFF.

There are many counts of this clone. One junction end disagrees with the germline gene, perhaps due to a read error. The chain combines TRBV4-1 with TRBJ1-1; possibly TRBD1 for D (5 bases). CDR3 length: 14 residues. Germline V gene lookup returns CDR1 MGHRA and CDR2 YSYEKL. CDR3 loop: CASSQDEGAAEALF. The CDR3 DNA sequence: TGCGCCAGCAGCCAAGACGAAGGGGCCGCTGAAGCTCTCTTT.

As DNA, the CDR3 is TGTGCCAGCAGCCATAAAGACAGATCTAGGTACGAGCAGTACTTC. Residues: CASSHKDRSRYEQYF. This rearrangement joins TRBV5-6 to TRBJ2-7; D perhaps matches TRBD1 (5 bases). The CDR3 runs 15 residues. The germline V and J ends were trimmed by 4 bases and 4 bases, with 18 bases remaining between them. Germline values: CDR1 SGHDT, CDR2 YYEEEE.

This clone appeared many times. This rearrangement joins TRBV6-6 to TRBJ2-7, with D maybe TRBD2 (6 bases). With 2 bases removed from V and 0 bases from J, the gap between germline ends came to 14 bases. Germline values: CDR1 MNHNY, CDR2 SVGAGI (reference sequence). CDR3 size: 16 residues. As DNA, the CDR3 is TGTGCCAGCAGTTACGCCTCTAGCGACAGCTCCTACGAGCAGTACTTC. Encoded protein: CASSYASSDSSYEQYF.

This clone was observed at least ten times. The V call is TRBV28, the J call TRBJ2-7; maybe TRBD2 (5 bases). Trimming took off 7 bases at V and 3 bases at J, with 13 bases between the two ends. Germline CDR1 reads MDHEN; CDR2 reads SYDVKM. The CDR3 contains 13 residues. CDR3 coding DNA: TGTGCCAGCATTCCGGGGTACGGCTACGAGCAGTACTTC. It specifies CASIPGYGYEQYF.

This clone was detected once. This sequence joins TRBV30 and TRBJ2-5, with 9 nucleotides matching TRBD2. CDR1 is GTSNPN, CDR2 SVGIG, per germline (reference sequence). The trim removed 4 bases at V and 5 bases at J, leaving 11 bases unmatched. The CDR3 consists of 15 residues. As DNA, the CDR3 is TGTGCCTGGAAGGTAGCGGGGGTGATTGGGGAGACCCAGTACTTC. Translating gives CAWKVAGVIGETQYF.

This clone was detected many times. This chain uses TRBV6-1 with TRBJ2-5; maybe TRBD2 (7 bases). With 2 bases removed from V and 5 bases from J, the gap between germline ends came to 12 bases. Germline CDR1 is MNHNS and CDR2 is SASEGT. The CDR3 has 14 residues. The CDR3 nucleotides are TGTGCCAGCAGTGAATGGGGGGGGGGCGAGACCCAGTACTTC. Its translation is CASSEWGGGETQYF.

This clone was counted between two and nine times. V and J are TRBV5-4 and TRBJ2-3; D is ambiguous. V lost 3 bases, J lost 7 bases, and 12 bases lay in between. The CDR3 length is 13 residues. Germline V CDR1 and CDR2: SGHNT, YYREEE (reference sequence). The CDR3: CASSSNTGNTQYF. In DNA form, the CDR3 reads TGTGCCAGCAGCTCTAATACTGGTAATACGCAGTATTTT.

This clone was detected many times. The rearrangement links TRBV3-1 to TRBJ1-1; D is perhaps TRBD1 (5 bases). Trimming removed 0 bases from V and 0 bases from J, with 8 bases in between. The CDR3 is 15 amino acids. Per the germline V gene, CDR1 is LGHDT and CDR2 is YNNKEL (reference sequence). The CDR3 loop reads CASSQDPGMNTEAFF. The DNA of the CDR3 is TGTGCCAGCAGCCAAGATCCAGGGATGAACACTGAAGCTTTCTTT.